The 20 T cell receptor beta chains listed next were all sequenced from one sample in a study of T cell responses to AZD1222 COVID-19 vaccine. TCRdb's copy holds only in-frame clones and misses some; the assay was immunoSEQ multiplex PCR. The data contain about 120,000 clones, around 93% of them singletons. This material consisted of peripheral blood, taken on day 0 of AZD1222 vaccination. The receptors originated from an adult in good health.

The V gene is TRBV28, the J gene TRBJ1-1; D is undetermined. The germline gives CDR1 MDHEN, CDR2 SYDVKM. This CDR3 is 15 amino acids long. The V end was cut by 6 bases, the J end by 2 bases, with 16 bases between. The CDR3 sequence is CASSPRRISNTEAFF. In DNA, the CDR3 is TGTGCCAGCAGCCCTCGGAGGATTTCTAACACTGAAGCTTTCTTT.

The J gene is TRBJ1-2, the V gene TRBV6-5; the match to TRBD1 covers 7 bases. The CDR3 length is 14 residues. The germline V gene encodes CDR1 MNHEY and CDR2 SVGAGI. V dropped 4 bases and J dropped 4; count of bases not matched to a gene: 6. CDR3: CASSLSDRVYGYTF. The CDR3 DNA is TGTGCCAGCAGTTTATCCGACAGGGTCTATGGCTACACCTTC.

This clone was found once. A read error may produce the germline difference seen at one junction end. This rearrangement joins TRBV2 to TRBJ2-5; no reliable D call. The germline V gene has CDR1 SNHLY and CDR2 FYNNEI. This CDR3 is 15 amino acids long. Here the CDR3 reads CASSEEPGYQETQYF. In nucleotides, the CDR3 is TGTGCCAGCAGCGAAGAGCCCGGATACCAAGAGACCCAGTACTTC.

The V call is TRBV11-2, the J call TRBJ2-7; unclear D gene. V was trimmed by 6 bases and J by 2 bases, leaving 11 bases between them. The CDR3 sequence is 13 residues long. Germline V gene sequence: CDR1 SGHAT, CDR2 FQNNGV. The CDR3 spells CASRSTPAYEQYF. The DNA for the CDR3 is TGTGCCAGCAGGTCGACACCCGCCTACGAGCAGTACTTC.

The J gene is TRBJ2-1, the V gene TRBV24-1; 8 bases align to TRBD1. Trimming at V came to 4 bases and at J to 0 bases, leaving 4 bases not matched to a gene. Germline values: CDR1 KGHDR, CDR2 SFDVKD. There are 16 residues in the CDR3. CDR3 amino acids: CATSDTDRASYNEQFF. CDR3 nucleotide sequence: TGTGCCACCAGTGACACGGACAGGGCCTCCTACAATGAGCAGTTCTTC.

The chain links TRBV19 to TRBJ2-1; no firm D call. This CDR3 comprises 13 residues. Germline CDR1 LNHDA, CDR2 SQIVND (reference sequence). Deletions cut 2 bases from V and 2 bases from J, with 4 bases between. The DNA for the CDR3 is TGTGCCAGTAGTATATCCACCTACAATGAGCAGTTCTTC. Its protein is CASSISTYNEQFF. The whole variable domain, remainder taken from reference TRBV19 and TRBJ2-1, is DGGITQSPKYLFRKEGQNVTLSCEQNLNHDAMYWYRQDPGQGLRLIYYSQIVNDFQKGDIAEGYSVSREKKESFPLTVTSAQKNPTAFYLCASSISTYNEQFFGPGTRLTVL.

This clone appeared a few times. This chain links TRBV3-1 (or the pseudogene TRBV3-2) with TRBJ1-4, with D unclear. Deletions cut 1 base from V and 4 bases from J, with 16 bases between. CDR1 is LGHDT and CDR2 is YNNKEL in the germline V gene (reference sequence). This CDR3 has 17 amino acids. The CDR3 is CASSQGVSGPGNEKLFF. The CDR3 nucleotides read TGTGCCAGCAGCCAAGGGGTGTCAGGCCCGGGTAATGAAAAACTGTTTTTT.

This rearrangement joins TRBV2 to TRBJ2-1, with 14 bases lining up with TRBD2. The CDR3 consists of 17 residues. After removal of 8 bases from V and 2 bases from J, the junction contained 8 bases not matched to a gene. Germline V gene data show CDR1 as SNHLY and CDR2 as FYNNEI. In DNA, the CDR3 is TGTGCCAGCCTGGGACTAGCGGGGGAGCACGCCTACAATGAGCAGTTCTTC. Translating gives CASLGLAGEHAYNEQFF.

The rearrangement joins TRBV3-1 (or the pseudogene TRBV3-2) to TRBJ2-7, with TRBD1 as a possible D gene (5 bases). V gave up 1 base and J gave up 4 bases, with 17 bases separating them. The germline V gene has CDR1 LGHDT and CDR2 YNNKEL (reference sequence). This CDR3 spans 16 amino acids. The DNA of the CDR3 is TGTGCCAGCAGCCAAGGTATTGGGGATGGGGCTTACGAGCAGTACTTC. It encodes CASSQGIGDGAYEQYF.

The DNA for the CDR3 is TGCAGCGACGGCTCGGCGAACACTGAAGCTTTCTTT. It translates to CSDGSANTEAFF. This chain joins TRBV29-1 and TRBJ1-1; D is ambiguous. CDR3 length: 12 amino acids. Germline-derived CDR1 and CDR2 are SQVTM and ANQGSEA. The ends were cut back, 7 bases at V and 1 base at J, with 10 bases in the middle.

This sequence joins TRBV19 and TRBJ1-1; D gene ambiguous. In germline, CDR1 is LNHDA, CDR2 SQIVND (reference sequence). Trimming removed 7 bases at V and 2 bases at J, with 11 bases between. This CDR3 spans 13 amino acids. CDR3 coding DNA: TGTGCCAGTAAGGTTGAAGAAAACACTGAAGCTTTCTTT. This encodes CASKVEENTEAFF.

This chain links TRBV3-1 (or the pseudogene TRBV3-2) with TRBJ2-7, with D uncertain. Trimming removed 4 bases from V and 4 bases from J, with 8 bases in between. Germline values: CDR1 LGHDT, CDR2 YNNKEL (reference sequence). This CDR3 contains 12 residues. The CDR3 bases are TGTGCCAGCAGCCGGGTGGAATACGAGCAGTACTTC. It translates to CASSRVEYEQYF.

The rearrangement uses TRBV2 and TRBJ2-4; 9 nucleotides line up with TRBD1. The germline V gene has CDR1 SNHLY and CDR2 FYNNEI. Trimming cost V 7 bases and J 6 bases; bases outside gene matches: 7. The length of the CDR3 is 14 residues. CDR3 protein: CASTVDRGLNIQYF. The CDR3 nucleotides read TGTGCCAGCACTGTGGACAGGGGTTTAAACATTCAGTACTTC.

This chain joins TRBV3-1 (or the pseudogene TRBV3-2) and TRBJ2-3, with 10 bases identical to TRBD2. The CDR3 length is 16 residues. V lost 2 bases and J lost 5; bases outside the gene matches: 7. Germline values: CDR1 LGHDT, CDR2 YNNKEL (reference sequence). CDR3 region: CASSQPERGGGDTQYF. CDR3 nucleotides: TGTGCCAGCAGCCAACCCGAGCGGGGGGGAGGAGATACGCAGTATTTT.

The J gene is TRBJ1-3, the V gene TRBV28, with no clear D. Trimming left V 6 bases short and J 2 bases short, with 20 bases between. Looked up from germline, CDR1 is MDHEN and CDR2 is SYDVKM. The CDR3 has 17 residues. CDR3 DNA: TGTGCCAGCAGACCCCCCCCTCTTGTAGGAGCTGGAAACACCATATATTTT. This encodes CASRPPPLVGAGNTIYF.

The chain recombines TRBV25-1 with TRBJ2-3; D is unresolved. This CDR3 contains 14 residues. V was shortened by 0 bases and J by 2 bases, with 6 bases between the two germline ends. In germline, CDR1 is MGHDK, CDR2 SYGVNS. CDR3 nucleotide sequence: TGTGCCAGCAGTGAATACTCCCTCACAGATACGCAGTATTTT. Translating it yields CASSEYSLTDTQYF.

The chain links TRBV28 to TRBJ1-3, with no clear D. The CDR3 runs to 14 residues. Trimming left V 5 bases short and J 0 bases short, with 8 bases between. Germline CDR1 MDHEN, CDR2 SYDVKM. The CDR3 sequence: CASSPTYSGNTIYF. CDR3 sequence (DNA): TGTGCCAGCAGTCCGACATACTCTGGAAACACCATATATTTT.

The count of this clone is one. The chain combines TRBV19 with TRBJ1-5; D uncertain. The CDR3 is 15 residues long. The V gene's germline CDR1 is LNHDA and CDR2 SQIVND (reference sequence). The germline V and J ends were trimmed by 3 bases and 4 bases, with 13 bases remaining between them. The CDR3 sequence: CASSIWTGKNQPQHF. Here the CDR3 DNA reads TGTGCCAGTAGTATCTGGACGGGAAAAAATCAGCCCCAGCATTTT.

The V and J genes are TRBV7-2 and TRBJ1-5; D is uncertain. The CDR3 runs 13 residues. V was pared by 1 base and J by 7 bases, with 8 bases between. Looked up from germline, CDR1 is SGHTA and CDR2 is FQGNSA. CDR3 coding DNA: TGTGCCAGCAGCTTAGAGATAGGACAGCCCCAGCATTTT. Translating it yields CASSLEIGQPQHF.

The table lists this clone with a count of one. The chain recombines TRBV7-2 with TRBJ1-1; 9 positions agree with TRBD1. The germline V gene has CDR1 SGHTA and CDR2 FQGNSA. The J segment lost 5 bases and the V segment lost 5 bases, leaving 9 bases of the junction unmatched. This CDR3 region has 15 residues. As DNA, the CDR3 is TGTGCCAGCAGCCCTTACAGGGGGCGCGGGACTGAAGCTTTCTTT. Residues: CASSPYRGRGTEAFF. Variable domain in full (rest from reference TRBV7-2 and TRBJ1-1): GAGVSQSPSNKVTEKGKDVELRCDPISGHTALYWYRQSLGQGLEFLIYFQGNSAPDKSGLPSDRFSAERTGGSVSTLTIQRTQQEDSAVYLCASSPYRGRGTEAFFGQGTRLTVV.